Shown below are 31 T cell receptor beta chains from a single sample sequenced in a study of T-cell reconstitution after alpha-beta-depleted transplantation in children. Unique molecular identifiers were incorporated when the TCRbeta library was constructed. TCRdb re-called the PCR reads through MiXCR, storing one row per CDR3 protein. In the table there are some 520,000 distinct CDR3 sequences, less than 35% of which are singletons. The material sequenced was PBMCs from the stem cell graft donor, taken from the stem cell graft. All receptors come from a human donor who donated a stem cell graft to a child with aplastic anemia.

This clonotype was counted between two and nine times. The CDR3 reads CASSPWTGGRKETQYF. In nucleotides, the CDR3 is TGTGCCAGCAGTCCGTGGACAGGGGGTAGGAAAGAGACCCAGTACTTC. This sequence joins TRBV28 and TRBJ2-5, with TRBD1 matching 10 bases. Germline trimming cut 5 bases from V and 3 bases from J; bases unmatched to any gene: 9. This CDR3 contains 16 residues. CDR1 and CDR2 from the germline V gene are MDHEN and SYDVKM.

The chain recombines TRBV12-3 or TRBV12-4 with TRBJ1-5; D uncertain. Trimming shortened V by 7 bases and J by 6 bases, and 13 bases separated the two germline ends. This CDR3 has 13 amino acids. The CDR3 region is CASTPSEGQPQHF. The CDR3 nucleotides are TGTGCCAGCACCCCGAGCGAGGGTCAGCCCCAGCATTTT.

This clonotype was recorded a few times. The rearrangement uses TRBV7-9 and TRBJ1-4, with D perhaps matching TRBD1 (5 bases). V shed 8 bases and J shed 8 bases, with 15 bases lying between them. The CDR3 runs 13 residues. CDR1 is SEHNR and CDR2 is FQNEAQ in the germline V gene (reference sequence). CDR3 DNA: TGTGCCAGCGGGAACACGGGGGACGAAAAACTGTTTTTT. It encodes CASGNTGDEKLFF.

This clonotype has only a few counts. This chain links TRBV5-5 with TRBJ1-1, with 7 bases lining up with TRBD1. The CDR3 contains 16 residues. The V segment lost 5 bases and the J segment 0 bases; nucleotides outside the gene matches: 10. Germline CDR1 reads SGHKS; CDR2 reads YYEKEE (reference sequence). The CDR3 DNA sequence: TGTGCCAGCAGATCCGGGACAGTGAGAATGAACACTGAAGCTTTCTTT. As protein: CASRSGTVRMNTEAFF.

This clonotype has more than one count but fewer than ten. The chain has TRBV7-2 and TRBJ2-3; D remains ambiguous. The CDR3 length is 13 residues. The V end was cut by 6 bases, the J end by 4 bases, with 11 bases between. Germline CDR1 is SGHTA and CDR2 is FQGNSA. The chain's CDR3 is CASRPRVADTQYF. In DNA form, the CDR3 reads TGTGCCAGCAGACCTCGGGTCGCAGATACGCAGTATTTT.

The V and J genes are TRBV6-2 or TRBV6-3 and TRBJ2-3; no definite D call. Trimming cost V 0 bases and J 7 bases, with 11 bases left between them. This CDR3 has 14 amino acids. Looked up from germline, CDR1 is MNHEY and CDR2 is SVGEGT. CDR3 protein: CASSYSITRYTQYF. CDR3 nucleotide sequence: TGTGCCAGCAGTTACTCGATAACCCGCTATACGCAGTATTTT.

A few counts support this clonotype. CDR3 bases: TGTGCCAGCAGCTTTGTTGGGACAGGGGGGATTGAAGCTTTCTTT. This encodes CASSFVGTGGIEAFF. The chain employs TRBV5-4 and TRBJ1-1; 11 bases are shared with TRBD1. This CDR3 has 15 residues. Germline values: CDR1 SGHNT, CDR2 YYREEE (reference sequence). J was trimmed by 7 bases and V by 2 bases; bases with no gene match: 7.

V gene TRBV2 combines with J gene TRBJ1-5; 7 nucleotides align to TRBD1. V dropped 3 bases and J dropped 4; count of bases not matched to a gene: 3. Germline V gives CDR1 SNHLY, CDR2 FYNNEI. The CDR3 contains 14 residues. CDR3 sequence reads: CASSEDRRNQPQHF. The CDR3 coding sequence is TGTGCCAGCAGTGAGGACAGGAGGAATCAGCCCCAGCATTTT.

CDR3 amino acids: CASSRGAGNTIYF. CDR3 bases: TGTGCCAGCAGTCGGGGGGCAGGAAACACCATATATTTT. The chain combines TRBV2 with TRBJ1-3, with D possibly matching TRBD1 (6 bases). This CDR3 is 13 amino acids long. The V end was cut by 5 bases, the J end by 4 bases, with 9 bases between. Germline V CDR1 and CDR2: SNHLY, FYNNEI.

The CDR3 loop reads CASSQGTGSTSNYGYTF. In DNA form, the CDR3 reads TGTGCCAGCAGCCAAGGTACCGGGTCCACTTCTAACTATGGCTACACCTTC. This rearrangement joins TRBV3-1 to TRBJ1-2; no definite D call. The CDR3 sequence is 17 residues long. CDR1 and CDR2 from the germline V gene are LGHDT and YNNKEL (reference sequence). The ends were cut back, 1 base at V and 0 bases at J, with 15 bases in the middle.

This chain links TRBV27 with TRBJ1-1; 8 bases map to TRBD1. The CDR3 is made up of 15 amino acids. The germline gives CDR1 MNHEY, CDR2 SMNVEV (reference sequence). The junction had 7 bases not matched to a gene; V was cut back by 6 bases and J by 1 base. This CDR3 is CASRLGTGRNTEAFF. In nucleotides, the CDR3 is TGTGCCAGCAGGCTTGGGACAGGCAGGAACACTGAAGCTTTCTTT.

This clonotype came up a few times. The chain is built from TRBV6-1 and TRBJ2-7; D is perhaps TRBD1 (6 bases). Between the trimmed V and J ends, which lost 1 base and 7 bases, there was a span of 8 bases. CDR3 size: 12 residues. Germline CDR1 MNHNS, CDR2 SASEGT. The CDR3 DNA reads TGTGCCAGCAGTGAAGTTGGACAGGAGCAGTACGTC. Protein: CASSEVGQEQYV.

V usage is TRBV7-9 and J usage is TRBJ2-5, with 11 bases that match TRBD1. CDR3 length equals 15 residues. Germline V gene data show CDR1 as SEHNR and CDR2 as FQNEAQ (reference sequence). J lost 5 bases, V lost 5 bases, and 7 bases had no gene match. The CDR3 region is CASSTRGDRGETQYF. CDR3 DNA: TGTGCCAGCAGCACACGAGGGGACAGGGGGGAGACCCAGTACTTC.

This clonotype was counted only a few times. CDR3 amino acids: CASSPGLAGGPVTGELFF. CDR3 nucleotide sequence: TGTGCCAGCAGCCCAGGACTAGCGGGAGGGCCGGTCACCGGGGAGCTGTTTTTT. The chain couples TRBV6-2 or TRBV6-3 to TRBJ2-2, with 15 bases identical to TRBD2. Germline trimming cut 6 bases from V and 4 bases from J; bases unmatched to any gene: 9. Looked up from germline, CDR1 is MNHEY and CDR2 is SVGEGT. The CDR3 sequence is 18 residues long.

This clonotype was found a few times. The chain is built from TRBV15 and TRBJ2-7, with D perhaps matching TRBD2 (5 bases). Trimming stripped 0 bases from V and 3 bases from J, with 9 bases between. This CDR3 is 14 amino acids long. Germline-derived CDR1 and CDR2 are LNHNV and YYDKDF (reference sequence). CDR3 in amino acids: CATSRDAGYYEQYF. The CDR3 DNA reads TGTGCCACCAGCAGAGATGCGGGCTACTACGAGCAGTACTTC.

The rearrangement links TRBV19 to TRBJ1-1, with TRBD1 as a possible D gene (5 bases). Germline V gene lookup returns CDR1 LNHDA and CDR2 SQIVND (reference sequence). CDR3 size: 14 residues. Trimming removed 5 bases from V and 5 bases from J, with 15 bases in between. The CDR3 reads CASSPLRVWTEAFF. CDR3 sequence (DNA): TGTGCCAGTAGTCCTCTCAGGGTTTGGACTGAAGCTTTCTTT. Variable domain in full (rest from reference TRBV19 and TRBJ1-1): DGGITQSPKYLFRKEGQNVTLSCEQNLNHDAMYWYRQDPGQGLRLIYYSQIVNDFQKGDIAEGYSVSREKKESFPLTVTSAQKNPTAFYLCASSPLRVWTEAFFGQGTRLTVV.

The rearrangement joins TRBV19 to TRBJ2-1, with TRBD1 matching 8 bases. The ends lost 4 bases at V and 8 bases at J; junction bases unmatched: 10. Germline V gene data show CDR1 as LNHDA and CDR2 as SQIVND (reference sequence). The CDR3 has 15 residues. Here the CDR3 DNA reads TGTGCCAGTAGTAAGGATCAGGGGGCGCTGGATGAGCAGTTCTTC. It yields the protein CASSKDQGALDEQFF. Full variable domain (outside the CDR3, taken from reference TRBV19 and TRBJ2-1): DGGITQSPKYLFRKEGQNVTLSCEQNLNHDAMYWYRQDPGQGLRLIYYSQIVNDFQKGDIAEGYSVSREKKESFPLTVTSAQKNPTAFYLCASSKDQGALDEQFFGPGTRLTVL.

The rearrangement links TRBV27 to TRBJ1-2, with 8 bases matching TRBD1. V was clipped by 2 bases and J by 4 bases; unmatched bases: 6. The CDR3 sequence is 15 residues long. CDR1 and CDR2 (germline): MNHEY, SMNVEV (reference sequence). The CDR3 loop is CASSLGTGGSYGYTF. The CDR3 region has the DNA TGTGCCAGCAGTTTAGGGACAGGAGGGTCCTATGGCTACACCTTC.

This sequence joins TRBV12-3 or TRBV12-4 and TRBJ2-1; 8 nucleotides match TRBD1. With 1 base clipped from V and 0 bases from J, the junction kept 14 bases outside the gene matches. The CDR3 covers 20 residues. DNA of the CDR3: TGTGCCAGCAGTTTAGGTAGGGGACAGGCGAAGACGAGCTCCTACAATGAGCAGTTCTTC. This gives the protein CASSLGRGQAKTSSYNEQFF.

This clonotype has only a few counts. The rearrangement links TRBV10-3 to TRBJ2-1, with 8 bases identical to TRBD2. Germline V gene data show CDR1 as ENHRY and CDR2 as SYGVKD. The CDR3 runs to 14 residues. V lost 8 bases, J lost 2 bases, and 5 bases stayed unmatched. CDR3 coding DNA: TGTGCCATCTGGAGCGGGAGTACCTACAATGAGCAGTTCTTC. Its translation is CAIWSGSTYNEQFF.

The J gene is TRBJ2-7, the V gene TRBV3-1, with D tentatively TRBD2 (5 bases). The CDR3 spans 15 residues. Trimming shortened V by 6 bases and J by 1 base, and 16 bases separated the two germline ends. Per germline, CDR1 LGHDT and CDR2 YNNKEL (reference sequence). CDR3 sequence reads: CASSYGPGKSYEQYV. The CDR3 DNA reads TGTGCCAGCAGTTACGGGCCGGGGAAATCCTACGAGCAGTACGTC.

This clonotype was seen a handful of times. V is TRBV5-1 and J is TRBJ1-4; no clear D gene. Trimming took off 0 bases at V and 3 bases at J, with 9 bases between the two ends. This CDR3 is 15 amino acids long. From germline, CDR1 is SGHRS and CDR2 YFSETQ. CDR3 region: CASSLGADSNEKLFF. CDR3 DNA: TGCGCCAGCAGCTTGGGGGCAGACTCTAATGAAAAACTGTTTTTT.

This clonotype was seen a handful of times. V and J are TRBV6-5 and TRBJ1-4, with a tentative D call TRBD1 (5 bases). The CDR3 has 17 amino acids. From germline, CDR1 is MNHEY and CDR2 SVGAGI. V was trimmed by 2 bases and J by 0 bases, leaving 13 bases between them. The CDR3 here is CASSYGGTIATNEKLFF. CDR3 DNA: TGTGCCAGCAGTTACGGGGGGACGATTGCAACTAATGAAAAACTGTTTTTT.

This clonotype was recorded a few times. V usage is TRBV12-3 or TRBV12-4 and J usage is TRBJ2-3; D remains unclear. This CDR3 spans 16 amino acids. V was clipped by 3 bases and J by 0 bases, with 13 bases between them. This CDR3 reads CASSFVWPDSTDTQYF. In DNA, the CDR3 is TGTGCCAGCAGTTTTGTCTGGCCGGATAGCACAGATACGCAGTATTTT.

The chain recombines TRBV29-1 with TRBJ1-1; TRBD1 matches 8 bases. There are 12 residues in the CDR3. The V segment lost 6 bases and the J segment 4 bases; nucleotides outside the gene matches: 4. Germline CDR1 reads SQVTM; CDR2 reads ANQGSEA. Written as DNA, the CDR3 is TGCAGCGTGGCCGGACAGGGCACTGAAGCTTTCTTT. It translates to CSVAGQGTEAFF. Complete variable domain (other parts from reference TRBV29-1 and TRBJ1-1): SAVISQKPSRDICQRGTSLTIQCQVDSQVTMMFWYRQQPGQSLTLIATANQGSEATYESGFVIDKFPISRPNLTFSTLTVSNMSPEDSSIYLCSVAGQGTEAFFGQGTRLTVV.

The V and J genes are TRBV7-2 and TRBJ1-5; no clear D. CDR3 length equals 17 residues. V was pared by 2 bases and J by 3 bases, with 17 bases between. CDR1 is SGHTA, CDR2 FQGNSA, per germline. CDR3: CASSLTATARPNQPQHF. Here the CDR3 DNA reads TGTGCCAGCAGCTTAACGGCGACGGCACGTCCCAATCAGCCCCAGCATTTT.

CDR3 DNA sequence: TGTGCCAGCAGTAAAACCCCAGGGTCCCCCCAGCATTTT. Translation: CASSKTPGSPQHF. This rearrangement joins TRBV7-8 to TRBJ1-5, with D possibly being TRBD1 (5 bases). Trimming cost V 6 bases and J 10 bases, with 16 bases left between them. Germline assignment: CDR1 SGHVS and CDR2 FQNEAQ. This CDR3 spans 13 amino acids.

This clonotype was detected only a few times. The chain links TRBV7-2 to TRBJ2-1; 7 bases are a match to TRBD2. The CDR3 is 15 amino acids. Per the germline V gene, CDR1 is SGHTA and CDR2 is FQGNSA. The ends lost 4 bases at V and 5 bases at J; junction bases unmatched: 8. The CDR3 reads CASSSEGLGHNEQFF. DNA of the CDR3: TGTGCCAGCAGCTCGGAAGGACTAGGTCACAATGAGCAGTTCTTC.

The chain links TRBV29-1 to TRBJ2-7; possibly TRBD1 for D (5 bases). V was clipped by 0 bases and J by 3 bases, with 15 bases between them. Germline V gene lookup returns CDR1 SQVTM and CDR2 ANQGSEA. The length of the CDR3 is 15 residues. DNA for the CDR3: TGCAGCGTTGAAGATCTTCAGGGCAGGGACTACGAGCAGTACTTC. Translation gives CSVEDLQGRDYEQYF.

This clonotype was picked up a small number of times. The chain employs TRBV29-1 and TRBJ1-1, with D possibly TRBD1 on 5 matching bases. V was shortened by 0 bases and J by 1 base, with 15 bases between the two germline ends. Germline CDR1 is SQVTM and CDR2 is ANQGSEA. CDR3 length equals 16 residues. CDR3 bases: TGCAGCGTTGAAGATAGTTTGGGGGTCCAGAACACTGAAGCTTTCTTT. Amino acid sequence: CSVEDSLGVQNTEAFF.

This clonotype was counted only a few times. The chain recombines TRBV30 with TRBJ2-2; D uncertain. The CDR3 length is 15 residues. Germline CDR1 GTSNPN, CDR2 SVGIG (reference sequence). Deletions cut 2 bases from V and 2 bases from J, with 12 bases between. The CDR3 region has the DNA TGTGCCTGGAGTAAGGCCGGCACCAACACCGGGGAGCTGTTTTTT. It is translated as CAWSKAGTNTGELFF.